The 4 T cell receptor beta chains below come from one sample, sequenced in a study of control samples from healthy donors and cancer patients. The table came from immunoSEQ multiplex PCR; TCRdb's copy has only in-frame clones and leaves some out. The sample includes roughly 52,000 clones, 95% to 96% of them seen just once. The sequenced sample consisted of blood. The receptors shown here come from a woman aged 25 to 45 in good health.

The V gene is TRBV5-1, the J gene TRBJ1-1; 11 bases line up with TRBD1. After removal of 0 bases from V and 4 bases from J, the junction contained 2 bases not matched to a gene. This CDR3 is built from 15 residues. CDR1 and CDR2 (germline): SGHRS, YFSETQ. The CDR3 loop reads CASSLGDRGFTEAFF. The CDR3 DNA sequence: TGCGCCAGCAGCTTGGGGGACAGGGGGTTCACTGAAGCTTTCTTT.

The chain joins TRBV5-6 to TRBJ1-2; D may be TRBD1 (5 bases). Trimming took 5 bases from V and 4 from J, leaving 15 bases between them. CDR1 is SGHDT and CDR2 is YYEEEE in the germline V gene. This CDR3 has 14 amino acids. CDR3 loop: CASRPWGSGYGYTF. The CDR3 DNA follows: TGTGCCAGCAGACCCTGGGGGTCAGGCTATGGCTACACCTTC.

This chain joins TRBV6-5 and TRBJ1-6; TRBD1 is a possible D gene (6 bases). With 6 bases removed from V and 2 bases from J, the gap between germline ends came to 11 bases. Germline V gene data show CDR1 as MNHEY and CDR2 as SVGAGI. The CDR3 has 15 residues. CDR3 loop: CASSPRGAYNSPLHF. The CDR3 coding sequence is TGTGCCAGCAGCCCAAGGGGGGCCTATAATTCACCCCTCCACTTT.

The chain recombines TRBV6-5 with TRBJ2-7; 8 bases line up with TRBD1. This CDR3 has 14 amino acids. CDR1 MNHEY and CDR2 SVGAGI come from the germline V gene. V was pared by 11 bases and J by 5 bases, with 14 bases of the junction left unmatched. In DNA, the CDR3 is TGTGCCTCAGCTTTCGGACAGGGAGTCCACGAGCAGTACTTC. Translation: CASAFGQGVHEQYF.